One sample yielded the 11 T cell receptor beta chains listed below, sequenced in a study of CD8+ T cells in alopecia areata. Following extraction, RNA underwent reverse transcription to cDNA, which served as the sequencing template. The table came from immunoSEQ multiplex PCR; TCRdb's copy has only in-frame clones and leaves some out. The sample includes fewer than 110,000 clones, around 50% of them seen just once. The material sequenced was CD4+ T cells sorted from blood. All receptors come from a human donor in good health.

The chain carries TRBV27 and TRBJ2-3; 8 nucleotides line up with TRBD2. The CDR3 consists of 17 residues. Germline V gives CDR1 MNHEY, CDR2 SMNVEV (reference sequence). V was pared by 2 bases and J by 0 bases, with 7 bases of the junction left unmatched. The CDR3 region is CASSLQHRGGSTDTQYF. CDR3 nucleotides: TGTGCCAGCAGTTTACAGCATCGCGGGGGGAGCACAGATACGCAGTATTTT.

The rearrangement joins TRBV29-1 to TRBJ2-1, with 13 bases identical to TRBD2. CDR1 is SQVTM, CDR2 ANQGSEA, per germline. The CDR3 totals 15 residues. J gave up 7 bases and V 5 bases, and 8 bases lay outside the gene matches. DNA for the CDR3: TGCAGCGTTTCACTAGCGGGGGGGCCTAGGAATGAGCAGTTCTTC. Translated, it gives CSVSLAGGPRNEQFF.

This rearrangement joins TRBV2 to TRBJ1-3; D uncertain. V was clipped by 5 bases and J by 0 bases, with 8 bases between them. The germline CDR1 and CDR2 sequences are SNHLY and FYNNEI. CDR3 length: 14 residues. In nucleotides, the CDR3 is TGTGCCAGCAGTAAAACTTACTCTGGAAACACCATATATTTT. This encodes CASSKTYSGNTIYF.

This clone came up once. This chain links TRBV28 with TRBJ2-7, with D tentatively TRBD1 or TRBD2 (5 bases each). CDR3 length: 15 amino acids. V was pared by 5 bases and J by 2 bases, with 16 bases between. Per the germline V gene, CDR1 is MDHEN and CDR2 is SYDVKM. The CDR3 sequence: CASSSGAGLAYEQYF. The CDR3 bases are TGTGCCAGCAGTAGCGGCGCAGGGTTGGCCTACGAGCAGTACTTC. Variable domain in full (rest from reference TRBV28 and TRBJ2-7): DVKVTQSSRYLVKRTGEKVFLECVQDMDHENMFWYRQDPGLGLRLIYFSYDVKMKEKGDIPEGYSVSREKKERFSLILESASTNQTSMYLCASSSGAGLAYEQYFGPGTRLTVT.

This clone has a single count. Other DNA sequences in the sample encode the same CDR3. The rearrangement joins TRBV5-1 to TRBJ2-3; TRBD2 might be the D (5 bases). Germline V gene data show CDR1 as SGHRS and CDR2 as YFSETQ. Deletions cut 0 bases from V and 0 bases from J, with 5 bases between. The CDR3 spans 14 residues. Written as DNA, the CDR3 is TGCGCCAGCAGCTTGGCGGGGAGCACAGATACGCAGTATTTT. Amino acid sequence: CASSLAGSTDTQYF.

The chain couples TRBV5-6 to TRBJ1-2; the match to TRBD1 covers 7 bases. The germline CDR1 and CDR2 sequences are SGHDT and YYEEEE. CDR3 length equals 11 residues. V lost 4 bases to trimming and J lost 11 bases; unmatched junction nucleotides: 5. The CDR3, as DNA: TGTGCCAGCAGCGCGGGACAGTTGTACACCTTC. Translated: CASSAGQLYTF. Full variable domain (missing parts from reference TRBV5-6 and TRBJ1-2): DAGVTQSPTHLIKTRGQQVTLRCSPKSGHDTVSWYQQALGQGPQFIFQYYEEEERQRGNFPDRFSGHQFPNYSSELNVNALLLGDSALYLCASSAGQLYTFGSGTRLTVV.

The chain joins TRBV30 to TRBJ2-1, with TRBD2 matching 11 bases. The germline V gene encodes CDR1 GTSNPN and CDR2 SVGIG (reference sequence). The CDR3 contains 15 residues. V lost 4 bases and J lost 8; bases outside the gene matches: 10. The CDR3 DNA follows: TGTGCCTGGACCCCCTCCCTAGCGGGGGGCCATGAGCAGTTCTTC. Protein sequence: CAWTPSLAGGHEQFF. The full variable domain, with the rest looked up from reference TRBV30 and TRBJ2-1, is SQTIHQWPATLVQPVGSPLSLECTVEGTSNPNLYWYRQAAGRGLQLLFYSVGIGQISSEVPQNLSASRPQDRQFILSSKKLLLSDSGFYLCAWTPSLAGGHEQFFGPGTRLTVL.

The chain links TRBV28 to TRBJ2-7; TRBD1 agrees at 7 bases. Germline CDR1 MDHEN, CDR2 SYDVKM. The CDR3 is 14 amino acids. The V segment lost 4 bases and the J segment 1 base; nucleotides outside the gene matches: 4. In nucleotides, the CDR3 is TGTGCCAGCAGTTCCCCGACAGGGTCCTACGAGCAGTACTTC. Its translation is CASSSPTGSYEQYF.

V and J are TRBV18 and TRBJ2-5; tentative D call: TRBD1 (5 bases). CDR3 length: 13 amino acids. Trimming cost V 2 bases and J 3 bases, with 7 bases left between them. In germline, CDR1 is KGHSH, CDR2 LQKENI. The chain's CDR3 is CASSPGAEETQYF. The CDR3 DNA follows: TGTGCCAGCTCACCAGGGGCGGAAGAGACCCAGTACTTC.

This sequence joins TRBV6-5 and TRBJ1-6, with D possibly being TRBD1 (5 bases). Germline CDR1 MNHEY, CDR2 SVGAGI. The CDR3 runs 15 residues. V gave up 2 bases and J gave up 6 bases, with 11 bases separating them. CDR3 residues: CASSYGAGGNSPLHF. In nucleotides, the CDR3 is TGTGCCAGCAGTTACGGGGCTGGGGGTAATTCACCCCTCCACTTT.

The J gene is TRBJ2-5, the V gene TRBV9; D gene unclear. CDR3 length: 14 residues. CDR1 is SGDLS and CDR2 is YYNGEE in the germline V gene. Trimming shortened V by 3 bases and J by 0 bases, and 9 bases separated the two germline ends. The CDR3 reads CASSGATYQETQYF. CDR3 sequence (DNA): TGTGCCAGCAGCGGCGCGACGTACCAAGAGACCCAGTACTTC.